There are many counts of the clone carrying this T cell receptor (beta chain). Antigen unknown. Every diagnosis used clinical symptoms, serum thyroxine and TRAb, thyroid ultrasound and orbital computed tomography. The sample belongs to a study of T cells in Graves' hyperthyroidism and ophthalmopathy. Study-wide results and caveats: Ophthalmopathy prediction by the model preceded onset by a median roughly 6.3 months.

Germline V lookup: CDR1 LNHDA, CDR2 SQIVND (reference sequence). V lost 8 bases to trimming and J lost 8 bases, with 18 bases between them. This CDR3 contains 14 residues. RNA transcripts served as the template for amplifying TCR beta CDR3 regions. HTBI primers were used for first-round RT-PCR of the TCR CDR3. MiXCR, applied by TCRdb to the multiplex PCR reads, yields one record per CDR3 protein. The sample shows hundreds of thousands of distinct CDR3 sequences, 14% of them seen only once. Material: blood. This TCR came from a woman aged 18-29 years with Graves' hyperthyroidism. This rearrangement joins TRBV19 to TRBJ2-2; D is perhaps TRBD1 or TRBD2 (5 bases each). The DNA for the CDR3 is TGTGCCAGTCTCCGGGACCGTCTTGGTGGGGAGCTGTTTTTT. Translating it yields CASLRDRLGGELFF.